These T cell receptor beta chains were read from a single sample in a study of blood T cell repertoires in COVID-19. The table came from immunoSEQ multiplex PCR; TCRdb's copy has only in-frame clones and leaves some out. The profile shows over 200,000 clones, about 73% of them singletons. The material sequenced was peripheral blood. These receptors were obtained from a woman older than 75 with acute or convalescent COVID-19. Each CDR3 is given with its conserved first and last residue. The D gene is left open where the match is weak.

>TRBV19|-|TRBJ1-5
CASSQQGRSNQPQHF
>TRBV7-9|-|TRBJ2-2
CASSLPQATNTGELFF
>TRBV5-4|TRBD1|TRBJ1-2
CASSPPGQGVYGYTF
>TRBV5-1|TRBD2|TRBJ2-7
CASSLAYPTSTFYEQYF
>TRBV10-1|-|TRBJ2-7
CASSEGRSGYEQYF
>TRBV7-8|TRBD1|TRBJ2-3
CASSSQGAGADTQYF
>TRBV10-3|-|TRBJ1-1
CAISETVNTEAFF
>TRBV14|TRBD1|TRBJ1-2
CASSHLNGGQSGYTF
>TRBV11-2|-|TRBJ1-5
CASSFGRGNQPQHF
>TRBV6-5|TRBD1|TRBJ1-1
CASSYSGTGSTEAFF
>TRBV6-2/TRBV6-3|-|TRBJ2-6
CASSYPRGNYPSGANVLTF
>TRBV5-5|TRBD1|TRBJ2-7
CASSLGQGAFIYEQYF
>TRBV5-4|-|TRBJ2-2
CASSLGAGDGELFF
>TRBV2|-|TRBJ1-2
CASSEQGTGYTF
>TRBV15|TRBD1|TRBJ1-2
CATSRDVKGGSSWDYGYTF
>TRBV18|-|TRBJ1-4
CASSPEEKLFF
>TRBV6-5|-|TRBJ1-1
CASSYGKYTEAFF
>TRBV5-4|-|TRBJ2-5
CASSPSGETQYF
>TRBV5-1|-|TRBJ1-2
CASSLVPGVGYTF
>TRBV5-1|TRBD2|TRBJ2-1
CASSPGPGGPQFF
>TRBV6-6|TRBD1|TRBJ1-2
CASSAPPGGSGTGITYGYTF
>TRBV6-5|-|TRBJ1-2
CASSPVGGFYGYTF
>TRBV15|TRBD1|TRBJ1-4
CATSTGDRGRPNEKLFF
>TRBV9|TRBD1|TRBJ1-1
CASSVAGTANTEAFF
>TRBV2|-|TRBJ2-2
CASSEQGTGELFF
>TRBV28|-|TRBJ2-1
CASKDVSGYSYNEQFF
>TRBV7-9|-|TRBJ2-3
CASSGGGPTTTDTQYF
>TRBV28|-|TRBJ2-2
CASRGRTYTGELFF
>TRBV6-5|TRBD1|TRBJ2-7
CASSWGQGGEQYF
>TRBV30|-|TRBJ1-3
CAWSVAGRHSGNTIYF
>TRBV7-8|TRBD2|TRBJ2-3
CASSLISSGGTDTQYF
>TRBV6-5|-|TRBJ2-6
CATQGFGANVLTF
>TRBV5-1|TRBD1|TRBJ2-7
CASSTDRDEQYF
>TRBV10-3|TRBD2|TRBJ2-1
CAISETTSGGHNEQFF
>TRBV27|TRBD1|TRBJ2-1
CASSSWTGMGAGSYNEQFF
>TRBV21-1|-|TRBJ1-3
CASTLRGRETGNTIYF
>TRBV2|-|TRBJ1-4
CASRSQVNEKLFF
>TRBV3-1/TRBV3-2|TRBD1|TRBJ1-1
CASSQSAGGTEAFF
>TRBV2|-|TRBJ1-5
CASSAESNQPQHF
>TRBV3-1/TRBV3-2|-|TRBJ1-5
CASSQQGNQPQHF
>TRBV28|TRBD2|TRBJ2-1
CASSTSGRNNEQFF
>TRBV19|TRBD1|TRBJ1-1
CASRSTGLNTEAFF